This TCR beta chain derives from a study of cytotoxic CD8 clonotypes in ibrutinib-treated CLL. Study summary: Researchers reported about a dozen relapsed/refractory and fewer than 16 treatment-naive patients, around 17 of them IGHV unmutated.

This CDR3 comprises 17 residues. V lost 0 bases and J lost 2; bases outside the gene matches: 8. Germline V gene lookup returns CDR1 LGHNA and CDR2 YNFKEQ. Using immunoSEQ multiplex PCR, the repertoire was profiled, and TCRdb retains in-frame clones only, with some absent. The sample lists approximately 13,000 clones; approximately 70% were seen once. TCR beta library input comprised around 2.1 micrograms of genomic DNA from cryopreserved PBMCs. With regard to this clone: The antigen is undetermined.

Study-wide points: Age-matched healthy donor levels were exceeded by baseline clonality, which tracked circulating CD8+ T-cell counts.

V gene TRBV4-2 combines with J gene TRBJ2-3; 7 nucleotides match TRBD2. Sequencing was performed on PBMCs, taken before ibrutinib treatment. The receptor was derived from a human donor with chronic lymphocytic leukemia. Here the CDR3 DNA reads TGTGCCAGCAGCCAAGATTTGGGGCTAGCGGACACAGATACGCAGTATTTT. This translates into CASSQDLGLADTDTQYF.